This T cell receptor beta chain was recorded in a study of technical replicates of blood from a few donors (TCRdb year 2017). The protocol used for the library was the immunoSEQ multiplex PCR assay. TCRdb stores this immuneACCESS table with in-frame sequences only. Part of the clones is absent; in the studies checked, under half of the shortfall reflects unresolved V genes, and no reason is known for the rest. This sample lists over 70,000 clones; about 95% were detected once. The ten largest account for under 0.4% of the sample. A word on this clone: What antigen it recognizes has not been identified. Base qualities were left out, and no much larger clone turns up one base away.

V is clipped by 0 bases and J by 2 bases, and the sequence between their germline boundaries is 18 bases long. The CDR3 sequence holds 18 residues, the cysteine and phenylalanine included. The kept DNA is CDR3 alone, 54 bases in frame from the first base. The germline V gene gives CDR1 as SGDLS and CDR2 as YYNGEE. The receptor's source is a human donor in good health. Sequences were obtained from T cells isolated from PBMCs. The receptor chain draws on TRBV9 and TRBJ2-1; a tentative D call is TRBD1 (6 bases match). At the DNA level, the sequence is TGTGCCAGCAGCGTAGCTGGGGGCTCGGGTCTCGCCTACAATGAGCAGTTCTTC. Its translation reads: CASSVAGGSGLAYNEQFF.